Listed below are T cell receptor beta chains from one sample, sequenced in a study of control samples from healthy donors and cancer patients. Some clones are missing from TCRdb's copy, which holds only in-frame ones; the method was immunoSEQ multiplex PCR. The table shows 140,000 to 150,000 clones, with approximately 88% occurring only once. The sample taken for sequencing was blood. Receptor source: a man younger than 45 in good health. Each CDR3 is given with its conserved first and last residue. Each record gives: CDR3 protein, CDR3 DNA, clone size, J gene, V gene, D gene. A D gene is named only where the DNA matches it firmly. The size entry is marked missing in some rows and otherwise reads once, few, many or a size class.

CASSDSTGDNSPLHF TGTGCCAGCAGTGATTCTACAGGGGATAATTCACCCCTCCACTTT . TRBJ1-6 TRBV6-4 TRBD1
CASSPIQETQYF TGTGCCAGCTCACCCATTCAGGAGACCCAGTACTTC . TRBJ2-5 TRBV18 .
CASSLNRTGAHRAPQHF TGTGCCAGCAGCCTAAATCGGACAGGGGCGCACCGCGCGCCCCAGCATTTT . TRBJ1-5 TRBV7-9 TRBD1
CASSPGDSNQPQHF TGCGCCAGCAGCCCCGGGGATAGCAATCAGCCCCAGCATTTT . TRBJ1-5 TRBV5-1 .
CASSSSIRNQPQHF TGTGCCAGCAGTTCCTCTATTCGCAATCAGCCCCAGCATTTT . TRBJ1-5 TRBV27 .
CASIGGQQETQYF TGTGCCAGTATCGGGGGACAGCAAGAGACCCAGTACTTC . TRBJ2-5 TRBV19 .
CASSQESWMNTGELFF TGCGCCAGCAGCCAAGAATCCTGGATGAACACCGGGGAGCTGTTTTTT . TRBJ2-2 TRBV4-3 .
CASSVATSLRGGYGYTF TGTGCCAGCAGCGTAGCGACTTCTCTAAGGGGTGGCTATGGCTACACCTTC . TRBJ1-2 TRBV9 .
CASSRSDTREAFF TGTGCCAGCTCCCGTTCAGACACCCGGGAAGCTTTCTTT few TRBJ1-1 TRBV18 .
CAMSRGANYGYTF TGTGCCATGAGCCGGGGCGCAAACTATGGCTACACCTTC . TRBJ1-2 TRBV24-1 .
CATGAGDNEQFF TGTGCCACCGGGGCCGGTGACAATGAGCAGTTCTTC . TRBJ2-1 TRBV24-1 .
CATSDLIQGTDTQYF TGTGCCACCAGTGATTTGATACAGGGCACAGATACGCAGTATTTT . TRBJ2-3 TRBV24-1 .
CASSRRGGYNEQFF TGCGCCAGCAGCAGACGGGGGGGCTACAATGAGCAGTTCTTC . TRBJ2-1 TRBV5-1 TRBD2
CASSYGQGKGNTIYF TGTGCCAGCAGCTACGGACAGGGAAAAGGAAACACCATATATTTT . TRBJ1-3 TRBV11-3 TRBD1
CASSPEASGGLRYEQYF TGTGCCAGCAGCCCAGAAGCAAGCGGGGGGCTACGCTACGAGCAGTACTTC . TRBJ2-7 TRBV3-1/TRBV3-2 TRBD2
CASSTDPRAPIGNTIYF TGTGCCAGCAGCACCGACCCCCGGGCCCCAATAGGAAACACCATATATTTT . TRBJ1-3 TRBV7-2 .
CASSSIMGISYGYTF TGTGCCAGCAGCTCCATCATGGGGATTAGCTATGGCTACACCTTC . TRBJ1-2 TRBV7-2 .
CATSAGRGPNEQFF TGTGCCACCAGCGCAGGAAGGGGGCCCAATGAGCAGTTCTTC . TRBJ2-1 TRBV24-1 TRBD1
CASSPEDLGDNEQYF TGTGCCAGCAGCCCCGAGGACCTCGGGGACAACGAGCAGTACTTC once TRBJ2-7 TRBV7-6 .
CASSQAGPTSGQPQHF TGCGCCAGCAGCCAAGCCGGGCCCACAAGCGGTCAGCCCCAGCATTTT . TRBJ1-5 TRBV4-3 .
CASSLARMQRNLHTEAFF TGTGCCAGCAGCTTAGCCCGGATGCAGAGGAATCTTCACACTGAAGCTTTCTTT . TRBJ1-1 TRBV11-3 .
CAREGETRRYEQYF TGTGCCAGGGAAGGGGAGACTAGACGCTACGAGCAGTACTTC . TRBJ2-7 TRBV19 .
CASSLEATGAGVNGYTF TGTGCCAGCAGCTTAGAGGCGACAGGGGCTGGTGTCAATGGCTACACCTTC . TRBJ1-2 TRBV11-2 TRBD1
CASSGQKGSGNTIYF TGTGCCAGCAGCGGACAGAAGGGTTCTGGAAACACCATATATTTT . TRBJ1-3 TRBV9 .
CAISALGWANTEAFF TGTGCCATCAGTGCTCTAGGGTGGGCGAACACTGAAGCTTTCTTT . TRBJ1-1 TRBV10-3 .
CASSFWGVAGDYEQYF TGCGCCAGCAGCTTCTGGGGGGTAGCGGGAGACTACGAGCAGTACTTC . TRBJ2-7 TRBV5-1 TRBD2
CASSRGGLEETQYF TGTGCCAGCAGCCGCGGAGGTCTGGAAGAGACCCAGTACTTC . TRBJ2-5 TRBV5-8 .
CASSLNTEAFF TGTGCCAGCAGCTTAAACACTGAAGCTTTCTTT . TRBJ1-1 TRBV3-1/TRBV3-2 .
CASSLLSGSSYNEQFF TGTGCCAGCAGCTTACTCTCAGGAAGCTCCTACAATGAGCAGTTCTTC . TRBJ2-1 TRBV7-3 .
CSVGQSLNTEAFF TGCAGCGTTGGTCAGTCTCTGAACACTGAAGCTTTCTTT . TRBJ1-1 TRBV29-1 .
CATSAPGTEAFF TGTGCCACCAGTGCCCCGGGCACTGAAGCTTTCTTT . TRBJ1-1 TRBV24-1 .
CAWSTSLNSPLHF TGTGCCTGGAGTACCAGTCTCAATTCACCCCTCCACTTT . TRBJ1-6 TRBV30 .
CASSRGLAGVRRNEQFF TGTGCCAGCAGCCGAGGACTAGCGGGAGTACGACGGAATGAGCAGTTCTTC . TRBJ2-1 TRBV7-9 TRBD2
CASSEKAGPDTQYF TGTGCCAGCAGTGAAAAGGCAGGGCCAGATACGCAGTATTTT . TRBJ2-3 TRBV2 .
CASSLPPGSSYNEQFF TGTGCCAGCAGCCTCCCTCCGGGGAGCTCCTACAATGAGCAGTTCTTC . TRBJ2-1 TRBV6-2/TRBV6-3 .
CASSLPGQGSYEQYF TGCGCCAGCAGCCTTCCGGGACAGGGATCCTACGAGCAGTACTTC . TRBJ2-7 TRBV4-1 TRBD1
CASSYFFMGLAGTSPYNEQFF TGTGCCAGCAGTTACTTTTTTATGGGACTAGCGGGGACCAGCCCCTACAATGAGCAGTTCTTC few TRBJ2-1 TRBV6-2/TRBV6-3 TRBD2
CASSSPLGTDTQYF TGTGCCAGCAGCTCCCCACTGGGCACAGATACGCAGTATTTT . TRBJ2-3 TRBV11-2 .
CASSLDRGLGNTIYF TGTGCCAGCAGTTTGGACAGGGGGCTAGGAAACACCATATATTTT . TRBJ1-3 TRBV27 TRBD1
CASSWGLASTDTQYF TGCGCCAGCAGCTGGGGACTAGCGAGCACAGATACGCAGTATTTT . TRBJ2-3 TRBV5-1 TRBD2
CASSQDHPAGSYNEQFF TGCGCCAGCAGCCAAGATCATCCGGCCGGCTCCTACAATGAGCAGTTCTTC . TRBJ2-1 TRBV4-3 .
CASSFMGTGLGEAFF TGTGCCAGCAGCTTCATGGGTACAGGGCTGGGTGAAGCTTTCTTT many TRBJ1-1 TRBV5-5 .
CATSEGDTLKYF TGTGCCACCAGTGAGGGGGACACCTTGAAATACTTC . TRBJ2-7 TRBV24-1 .
CASSLDSGRTEETQYF TGTGCCAGCAGCTTGGACAGCGGGAGGACCGAAGAGACCCAGTACTTC . TRBJ2-5 TRBV5-4 TRBD2
CASSEATGVWYGYTF TGTGCCAGCAGTGAAGCGACAGGAGTTTGGTATGGCTACACCTTC . TRBJ1-2 TRBV6-1 .
CASSVQLTNYGYTF TGTGCCAGTAGTGTCCAGCTTACTAACTATGGCTACACCTTC . TRBJ1-2 TRBV19 .
CASSSTNSGNTIYF TGTGCCAGCTCTTCGACGAACTCTGGAAACACCATATATTTT . TRBJ1-3 TRBV6-5 .
CASSIHLDAGGYTF TGTGCCAGTAGTATTCATCTGGACGCCGGGGGCTACACCTTC . TRBJ1-2 TRBV19 .
CASSNTGDGTDTQYF TGTGCCAGCAGTAATACAGGGGACGGAACAGATACGCAGTATTTT . TRBJ2-3 TRBV6-7 TRBD1
CASSISVMNTEAFF TGTGCCAGTAGTATAAGTGTCATGAACACTGAAGCTTTCTTT . TRBJ1-1 TRBV19 .
CASSIMETQYF TGTGCCAGTAGTATCATGGAGACCCAGTACTTC . TRBJ2-5 TRBV19 .
CASTPGTNSNQPQHF TGTGCCAGTACCCCAGGGACAAATAGCAATCAGCCCCAGCATTTT . TRBJ1-5 TRBV19 .
CASSTNRLAAYEQYF TGTGCCAGTAGTACCAACCGACTAGCGGCCTACGAGCAGTACTTC . TRBJ2-7 TRBV19 TRBD2
CSASGPRGNEKLFF TGCAGTGCTAGTGGGCCGCGGGGTAATGAAAAACTGTTTTTT . TRBJ1-4 TRBV20-1 .
CSARRVGGVTEAFF TGCAGCGCCCGTCGGGTAGGAGGGGTCACTGAAGCTTTCTTT . TRBJ1-1 TRBV29-1 .
CASSLALAGGRETQYF TGTGCCAGCAGCTTAGCGCTAGCGGGGGGGCGTGAGACCCAGTACTTC once TRBJ2-5 TRBV7-2 TRBD2
CASSYSNNEQFF TGTGCCAGCAGTTACTCGAACAATGAGCAGTTCTTC . TRBJ2-1 TRBV6-6 .
CASSGGRGYPQHF TGTGCCAGCAGTGGGGGCAGGGGGTATCCCCAGCATTTT once TRBJ1-5 TRBV28 TRBD1
CASSLSSWSNQPQHF TGTGCCAGCAGTTTATCGTCCTGGAGCAATCAGCCCCAGCATTTT . TRBJ1-5 TRBV27 .
CATSTGGDSGANVLTF TGTGCCACCAGCACTGGCGGGGACTCTGGGGCCAACGTCCTGACTTTC . TRBJ2-6 TRBV15 .